This TCR beta chain was sequenced during a study of read filtering for tumor transcriptome and immune sequencing. This clonotype showed up many times. Trimming removed 2 bases at V and 4 bases at J, with 7 bases between. The CDR3 length is 13 residues. CDR1 and CDR2 (germline): SGHTA, FQGNSA. From approximately 400 ng of RNA, a library with molecular barcoded alpha/delta and beta/gamma adaptors was made. TCRdb re-derived calls from the reads in MiXCR, one entry per CDR3 protein. The sample consists of about 62,000 distinct CDR3 sequences, approximately 19% of them appearing once. The chain couples TRBV7-2 to TRBJ2-3; D is unresolved. The source is a donor at least 40 years old with multiple myeloma. The sequencing sample was made of a population of CD138-negative cells sorted from bone marrow. This chain's CDR3 is CASSLIGSDTQYF. The DNA of the CDR3 is TGTGCCAGCAGCTTAATCGGGTCAGATACGCAGTATTTT.